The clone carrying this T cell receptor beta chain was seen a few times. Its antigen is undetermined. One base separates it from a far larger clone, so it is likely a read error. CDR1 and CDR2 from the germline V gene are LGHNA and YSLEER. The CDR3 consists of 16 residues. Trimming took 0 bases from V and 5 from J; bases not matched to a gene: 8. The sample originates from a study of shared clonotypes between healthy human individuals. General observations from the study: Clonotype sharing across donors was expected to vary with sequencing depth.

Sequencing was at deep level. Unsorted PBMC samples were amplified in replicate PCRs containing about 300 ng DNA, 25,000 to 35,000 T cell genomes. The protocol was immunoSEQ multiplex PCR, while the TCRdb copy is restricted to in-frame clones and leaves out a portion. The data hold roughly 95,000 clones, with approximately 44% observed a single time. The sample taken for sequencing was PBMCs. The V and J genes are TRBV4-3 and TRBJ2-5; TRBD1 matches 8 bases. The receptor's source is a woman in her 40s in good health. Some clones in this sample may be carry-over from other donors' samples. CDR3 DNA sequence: TGCGCCAGCAGCCAAGAAACCGGGACAGGCGGTGAGACCCAGTACTTC. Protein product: CASSQETGTGGETQYF.